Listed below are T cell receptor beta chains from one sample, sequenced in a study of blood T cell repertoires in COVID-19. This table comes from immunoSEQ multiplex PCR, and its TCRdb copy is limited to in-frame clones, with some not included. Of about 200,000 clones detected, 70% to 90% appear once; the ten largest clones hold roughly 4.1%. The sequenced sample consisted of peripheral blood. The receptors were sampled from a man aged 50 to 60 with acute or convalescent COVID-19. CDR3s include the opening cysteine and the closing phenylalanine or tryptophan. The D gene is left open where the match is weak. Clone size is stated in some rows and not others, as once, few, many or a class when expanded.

TGTGCCAGCAGTTCCCGGGTAGGCCTCTCTGGAAACACCATATATTTT CASSSRVGLSGNTIYF 16 TRBJ1-3 once NA TRBV11-2
TGTGCCAGCAGTATGGTCCAGGGGCGATACCCAACTAATGAAAAACTGTTTTTT CASSMVQGRYPTNEKLFF 18 TRBJ1-4 NA NA TRBV2
TGTGCCAGCAGTGAGGCCCATCTTGCCAATTCACCCCTCCACTTT CASSEAHLANSPLHF 15 TRBJ1-6 NA NA TRBV6-1
TGTGCCAGCAGCTTGGGGCAAGCTAACTATGGCTACACCTTC CASSLGQANYGYTF 14 TRBJ1-2 NA NA TRBV5-6
TGTGCCAGCAGTGAAAGGTTTATAGGGGACGAGCAGTACTTC CASSERFIGDEQYF 14 TRBJ2-7 few NA TRBV2
TGTGCCAGCAGCTTAGACAGGACAGGGTCCTCACCCCTCCACTTT CASSLDRTGSSPLHF 15 TRBJ1-6 NA TRBD1 TRBV7-2
TGTGCCAGCAAATGGGGCCGACAGGGGGCTGGTGGTGGCTACACCTTC CASKWGRQGAGGGYTF 16 TRBJ1-2 few TRBD1 TRBV11-2
TGTGCCAGCAGCTTAACCGGGACAGGCTTCTCTGGAAACACCATATATTTT CASSLTGTGFSGNTIYF 17 TRBJ1-3 once TRBD1 TRBV7-2
TGTGCCAGCAGTCCCCAGGCCTACAATGAGCAGTTCTTC CASSPQAYNEQFF 13 TRBJ2-1 NA NA TRBV12-3/TRBV12-4
TGTGCCAGCAGAAAAACAGGGGATGGTAGAAACATTCAGTACTTC CASRKTGDGRNIQYF 15 TRBJ2-4 NA TRBD1 TRBV6-6
TGCGCCAGCAGCCCGACGCGGGGACAGGGCACTGAAGCTTTCTTT CASSPTRGQGTEAFF 15 TRBJ1-1 NA TRBD1 TRBV4-1
TGCGCCAGCACCGCCAGTCATAATGAAAAACTGTTTTTT CASTASHNEKLFF 13 TRBJ1-4 NA NA TRBV10-2
TGTGCCAGCAGCAAAGGACAGGTTTTTGACACCGGGGAGCTGTTTTTT CASSKGQVFDTGELFF 16 TRBJ2-2 NA TRBD1 TRBV7-8
TGTGCCAGCAGCGTCTCAAGTCCTCGGGAGACCCAGTACTTC CASSVSSPRETQYF 14 TRBJ2-5 NA NA TRBV2
TGTGCCAGCAGTTTATCTATGACAGCGAACACTGAAGCTTTCTTT CASSLSMTANTEAFF 15 TRBJ1-1 NA NA TRBV27
TGTGCCGGAAACGACAGGGGACAGAACACCGGGGAGCTGTTTTTT CAGNDRGQNTGELFF 15 TRBJ2-2 NA TRBD1 TRBV6-5
TGTGCCAGCAGTGGGACAGGGAAGAACACTGAAGCTTTCTTT CASSGTGKNTEAFF 14 TRBJ1-1 NA TRBD1 TRBV5-6
TGTGCCAGCAGCGTAGCTACAGGGGGCTTCACTGAAGCTTTCTTT CASSVATGGFTEAFF 15 TRBJ1-1 NA TRBD1 TRBV9
TGCGCCAGCAGCCCAACAGGGGAAGAGCAGTACTTC CASSPTGEEQYF 12 TRBJ2-7 NA TRBD1 TRBV5-1
TGTGCCAGCAGTTTAGCGGCGGGCACTGAAGCTTTCTTT CASSLAAGTEAFF 13 TRBJ1-1 NA NA TRBV12-3/TRBV12-4
TGTGCCAGCAGTGAGCCACAGGGGGTGGAGTATGGCTACACCTTC CASSEPQGVEYGYTF 15 TRBJ1-2 once TRBD1 TRBV6-1
TGTGCCAGCAGTTACCGCGGGGGGTCCAGGAATGAGCAGTTCTTC CASSYRGGSRNEQFF 15 TRBJ2-1 once TRBD2 TRBV6-2/TRBV6-3
TGTGCCAGCTCATTCAACAGGGGGGAGACCCAGTACTTC CASSFNRGETQYF 13 TRBJ2-5 NA TRBD1 TRBV18
TGTGCCAGCAGCCCCTGGAACAGGGGGAACACTGAAGCTTTCTTT CASSPWNRGNTEAFF 15 TRBJ1-1 NA TRBD1 TRBV5-8
TGTGCCAGCAGCTTCGCACAGGGTAGCACAGATACGCAGTATTTT CASSFAQGSTDTQYF 15 TRBJ2-3 once NA TRBV7-2
TGTGCCAGCCGACAGGGAAATAGCAATCAGCCCCAGCATTTT CASRQGNSNQPQHF 14 TRBJ1-5 few TRBD1 TRBV2
TGTGCCAGAGACAGGGTAAACTCTGGCTACACCTTC CARDRVNSGYTF 12 TRBJ1-2 NA TRBD1 TRBV2
TGTGCCAGCAGCTTTCCGGGACAGGTTAACACCGGGGAGCTGTTTTTT CASSFPGQVNTGELFF 16 TRBJ2-2 NA TRBD1 TRBV5-5
TGCGCCAGCAGCGGGCAGGGGGCAGGTAATTCACCCCTCCACTTT CASSGQGAGNSPLHF 15 TRBJ1-6 NA TRBD1 TRBV5-1
TGCGCCAGCAGCTTGGGGCATACAGGGGGCGCGGCTGAAGCTTTCTTT CASSLGHTGGAAEAFF 16 TRBJ1-1 NA TRBD1 TRBV5-1
TGTGCCAGCAGGTCGGCGGGGCAGTTGAACACTGAAGCTTTCTTT CASRSAGQLNTEAFF 15 TRBJ1-1 NA NA TRBV6-5
TGCGCCAGCAGTGAATCGGGAGATTCACCCCTCCACTTT CASSESGDSPLHF 13 TRBJ1-6 NA NA TRBV10-2
TGCGCCAGCTGGGCGGGGAGGTACCAAGAGACCCAGTACTTC CASWAGRYQETQYF 14 TRBJ2-5 NA NA TRBV10-2
TGTGCCAGCAGCTTGGGACAGGACTCCTACGAGCAGTACTTC CASSLGQDSYEQYF 14 TRBJ2-7 NA NA TRBV5-4
TGTGCCAGCAGCCCCCCGCCGGGACTAGCGGGGGGTCGGACAGATACGCAGTATTTT CASSPPPGLAGGRTDTQYF 19 TRBJ2-3 NA TRBD2 TRBV11-2
TGCGCCAGCAGCCAAGACCCAATTAGGACACTCTCATACCTACGCTACACCTTC CASSQDPIRTLSYLRYTF 18 TRBJ1-2 once NA TRBV4-1
TGTGCCAGCAGCTTTGACAGCTACTCTGGAAACACCATATATTTT CASSFDSYSGNTIYF 15 TRBJ1-3 NA NA TRBV7-2
TGTGCCAGCAGCGTAAGGACAGTTATGAACACTGAAGCTTTCTTT CASSVRTVMNTEAFF 15 TRBJ1-1 NA NA TRBV5-5